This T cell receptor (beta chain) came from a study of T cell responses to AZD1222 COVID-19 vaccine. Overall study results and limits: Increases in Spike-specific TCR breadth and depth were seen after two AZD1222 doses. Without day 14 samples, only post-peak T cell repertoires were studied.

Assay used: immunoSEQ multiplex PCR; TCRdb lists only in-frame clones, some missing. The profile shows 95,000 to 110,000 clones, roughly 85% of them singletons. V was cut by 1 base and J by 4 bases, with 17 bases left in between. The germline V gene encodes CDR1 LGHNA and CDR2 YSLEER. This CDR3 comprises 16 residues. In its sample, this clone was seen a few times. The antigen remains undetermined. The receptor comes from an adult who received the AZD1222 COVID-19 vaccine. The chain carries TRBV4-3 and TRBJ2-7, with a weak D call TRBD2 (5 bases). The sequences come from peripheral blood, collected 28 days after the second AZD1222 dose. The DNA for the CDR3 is TGCGCCAGCAGCCAAGGATACGGGGAGACGCTTTACGAGCAGTACTTC. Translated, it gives CASSQGYGETLYEQYF.